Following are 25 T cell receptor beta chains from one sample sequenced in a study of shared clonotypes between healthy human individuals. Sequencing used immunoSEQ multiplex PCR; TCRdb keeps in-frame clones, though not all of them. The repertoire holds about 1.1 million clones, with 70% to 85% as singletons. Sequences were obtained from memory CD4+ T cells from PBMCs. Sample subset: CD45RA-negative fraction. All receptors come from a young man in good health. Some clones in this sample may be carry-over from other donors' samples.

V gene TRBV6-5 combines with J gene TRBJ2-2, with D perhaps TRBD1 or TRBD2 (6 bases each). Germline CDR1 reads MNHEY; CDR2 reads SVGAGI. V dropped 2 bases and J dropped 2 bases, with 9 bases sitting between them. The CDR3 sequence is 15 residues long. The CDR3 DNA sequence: TGTGCCAGCAGTTACGACGGGGGCAACACCGGGGAGCTGTTTTTT. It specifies CASSYDGGNTGELFF.

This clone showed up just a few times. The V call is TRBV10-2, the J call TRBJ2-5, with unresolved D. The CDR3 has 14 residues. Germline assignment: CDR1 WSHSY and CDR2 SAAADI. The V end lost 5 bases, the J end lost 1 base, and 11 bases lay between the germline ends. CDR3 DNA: TGCGCCAGCAGTCCGCGGCACGGCCAAGAGACCCAGTACTTC. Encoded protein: CASSPRHGQETQYF.

CDR3 in DNA: TGTGCCAGCAGCCCATCCTGGGGGGCCAACGTCCTGACTTTC. Protein product: CASSPSWGANVLTF. V and J are TRBV11-2 and TRBJ2-6, with D hard to call. Germline CDR1 SGHAT, CDR2 FQNNGV. With 5 bases removed from V and 4 bases from J, the gap between germline ends came to 9 bases. The CDR3 runs to 14 residues.

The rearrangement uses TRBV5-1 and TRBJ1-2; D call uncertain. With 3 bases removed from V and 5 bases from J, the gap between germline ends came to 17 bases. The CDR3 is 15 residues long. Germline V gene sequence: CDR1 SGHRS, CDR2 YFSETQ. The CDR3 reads CASSSASRLTYGYTF. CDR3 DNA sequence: TGCGCCAGCAGCTCGGCCAGTAGGTTAACGTATGGCTACACCTTC.

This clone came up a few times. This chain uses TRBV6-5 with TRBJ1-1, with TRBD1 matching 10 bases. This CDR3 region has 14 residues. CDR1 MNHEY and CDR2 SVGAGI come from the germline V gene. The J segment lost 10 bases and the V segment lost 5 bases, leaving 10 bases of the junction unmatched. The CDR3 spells CASSPAGTGVRAFF. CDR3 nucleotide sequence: TGTGCCAGCAGTCCCGCCGGGACAGGGGTCAGAGCTTTCTTT.

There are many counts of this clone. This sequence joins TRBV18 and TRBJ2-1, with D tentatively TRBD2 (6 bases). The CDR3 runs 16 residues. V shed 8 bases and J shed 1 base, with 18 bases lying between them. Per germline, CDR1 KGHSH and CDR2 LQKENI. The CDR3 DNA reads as TGTGCCAGCCGGATCGGGGGAGCGGAATCCTACAATGAGCAGTTCTTC. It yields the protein CASRIGGAESYNEQFF.

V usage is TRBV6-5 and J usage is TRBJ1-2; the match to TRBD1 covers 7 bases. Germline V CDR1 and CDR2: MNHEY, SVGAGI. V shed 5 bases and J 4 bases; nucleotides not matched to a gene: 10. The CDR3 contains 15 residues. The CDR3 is CASSRLGTEAYGYTF. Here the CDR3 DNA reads TGTGCCAGCAGTCGCCTAGGGACAGAAGCCTATGGCTACACCTTC.

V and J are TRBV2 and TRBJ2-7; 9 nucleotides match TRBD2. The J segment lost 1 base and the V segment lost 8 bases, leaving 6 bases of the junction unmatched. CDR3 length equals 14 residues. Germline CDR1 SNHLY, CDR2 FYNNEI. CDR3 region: CASGLAGYSYEQYF. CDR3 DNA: TGTGCCAGCGGGCTAGCGGGATATTCCTACGAGCAGTACTTC.

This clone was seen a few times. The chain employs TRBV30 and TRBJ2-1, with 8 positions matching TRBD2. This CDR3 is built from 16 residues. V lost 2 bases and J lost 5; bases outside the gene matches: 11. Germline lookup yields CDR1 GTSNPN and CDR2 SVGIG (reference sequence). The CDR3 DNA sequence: TGTGCCTGGAGTCGTCGCCGGGAGGGCCCCCACAATGAGCAGTTCTTC. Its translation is CAWSRRREGPHNEQFF.

The CDR3 is CASSDWQGDFNEQFF. DNA of the CDR3: TGTGCCAGCAGTGATTGGCAGGGGGATTTTAATGAGCAGTTCTTC. This rearrangement joins TRBV2 to TRBJ2-1, with 7 bases identical to TRBD1. In germline, CDR1 is SNHLY, CDR2 FYNNEI. The CDR3 length is 15 residues. The V gene end was trimmed by 3 bases and the J gene end by 7 bases; junction bases not matched to a gene: 9.

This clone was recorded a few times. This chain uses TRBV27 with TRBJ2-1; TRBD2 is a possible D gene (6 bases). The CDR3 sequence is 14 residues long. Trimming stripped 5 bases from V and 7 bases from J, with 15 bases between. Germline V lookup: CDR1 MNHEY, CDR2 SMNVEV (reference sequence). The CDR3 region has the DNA TGTGCCAGCAGTCGTGGACCTGGAGGGAATGAGCAGTTCTTC. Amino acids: CASSRGPGGNEQFF.

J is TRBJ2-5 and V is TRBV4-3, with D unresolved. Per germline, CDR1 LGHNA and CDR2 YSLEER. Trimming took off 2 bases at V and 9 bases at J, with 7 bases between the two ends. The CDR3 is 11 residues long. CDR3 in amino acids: CASSQPGAQYF. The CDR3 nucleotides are TGCGCCAGCAGCCAACCTGGGGCCCAGTACTTC.

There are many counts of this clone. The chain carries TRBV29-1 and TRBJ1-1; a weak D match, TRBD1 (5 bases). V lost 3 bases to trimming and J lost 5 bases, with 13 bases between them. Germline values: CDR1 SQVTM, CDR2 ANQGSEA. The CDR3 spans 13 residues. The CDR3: CSVEQGRWTEAFF. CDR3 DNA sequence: TGCAGCGTTGAGCAGGGACGTTGGACTGAAGCTTTCTTT.

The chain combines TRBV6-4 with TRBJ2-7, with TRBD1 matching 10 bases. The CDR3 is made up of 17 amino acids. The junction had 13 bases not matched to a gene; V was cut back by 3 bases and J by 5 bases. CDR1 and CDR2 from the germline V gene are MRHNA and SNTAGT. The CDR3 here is CASSELQFRDRGHEQYF. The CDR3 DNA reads TGTGCCAGCAGTGAACTCCAGTTCCGGGACAGGGGCCACGAGCAGTACTTC.

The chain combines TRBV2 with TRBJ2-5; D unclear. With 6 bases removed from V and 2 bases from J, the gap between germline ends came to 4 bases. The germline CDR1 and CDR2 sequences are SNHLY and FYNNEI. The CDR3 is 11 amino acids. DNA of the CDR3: TGTGCCAGCAGACCACAAGAGACCCAGTACTTC. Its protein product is CASRPQETQYF.

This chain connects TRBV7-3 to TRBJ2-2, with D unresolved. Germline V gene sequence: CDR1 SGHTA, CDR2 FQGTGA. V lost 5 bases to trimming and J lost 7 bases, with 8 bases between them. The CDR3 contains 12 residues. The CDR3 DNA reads TGTGCCAGCAGCGGACCGGACGGGGAGCTGTTTTTT. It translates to CASSGPDGELFF.

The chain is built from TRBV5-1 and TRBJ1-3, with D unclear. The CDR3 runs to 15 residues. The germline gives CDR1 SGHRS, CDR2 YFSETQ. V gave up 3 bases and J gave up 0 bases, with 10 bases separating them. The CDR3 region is CASSSDVGSGNTIYF. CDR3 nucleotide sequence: TGCGCCAGCAGCTCAGATGTGGGCTCTGGAAACACCATATATTTT.

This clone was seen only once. CDR3 in DNA: TGTGCCAGCAGCGTAGGAGGGACTAGCCACTTAAACCAAGAGACCCAGTACTTC. Its protein product is CASSVGGTSHLNQETQYF. The rearrangement uses TRBV9 and TRBJ2-5; the match to TRBD2 covers 9 bases. CDR1 SGDLS and CDR2 YYNGEE come from the germline V gene. The J segment lost 0 bases and the V segment lost 0 bases, leaving 9 bases of the junction unmatched. CDR3 length equals 18 residues.

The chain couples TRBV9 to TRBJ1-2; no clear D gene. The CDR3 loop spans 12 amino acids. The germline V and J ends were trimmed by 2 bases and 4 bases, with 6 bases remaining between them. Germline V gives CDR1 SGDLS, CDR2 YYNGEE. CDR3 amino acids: CASSVQPYGYTF. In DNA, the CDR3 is TGTGCCAGCAGCGTCCAACCCTATGGCTACACCTTC.

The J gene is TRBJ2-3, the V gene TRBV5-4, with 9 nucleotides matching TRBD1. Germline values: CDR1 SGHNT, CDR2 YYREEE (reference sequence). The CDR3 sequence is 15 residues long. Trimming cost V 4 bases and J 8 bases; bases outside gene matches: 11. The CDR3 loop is CASSGTGQGLGTQYF. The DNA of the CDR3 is TGTGCCAGCAGCGGAACGGGACAGGGTTTGGGTACGCAGTATTTT. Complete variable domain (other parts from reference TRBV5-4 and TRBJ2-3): ETGVTQSPTHLIKTRGQQVTLRCSSQSGHNTVSWYQQALGQGPQFIFQYYREEENGRGNFPPRFSGLQFPNYSSELNVNALELDDSALYLCASSGTGQGLGTQYFGPGTRLTVL.

This CDR3 is CASSSVAWGGEQFF. CDR3 nucleotides: TGTGCCAGCAGTTCGGTTGCATGGGGAGGTGAGCAGTTCTTC. J is TRBJ2-1 and V is TRBV6-1, with D possibly being TRBD2 (6 bases). This CDR3 spans 14 amino acids. The germline V and J ends were trimmed by 5 bases and 9 bases, with 17 bases remaining between them. CDR1 MNHNS and CDR2 SASEGT come from the germline V gene.

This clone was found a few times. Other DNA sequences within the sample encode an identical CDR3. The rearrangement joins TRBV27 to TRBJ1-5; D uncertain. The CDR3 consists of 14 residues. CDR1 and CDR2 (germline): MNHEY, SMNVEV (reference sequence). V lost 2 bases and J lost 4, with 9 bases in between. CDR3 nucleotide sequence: TGTGCCAGCAGTTTAGGACGTGGGAATCAGCCCCAGCATTTT. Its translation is CASSLGRGNQPQHF.

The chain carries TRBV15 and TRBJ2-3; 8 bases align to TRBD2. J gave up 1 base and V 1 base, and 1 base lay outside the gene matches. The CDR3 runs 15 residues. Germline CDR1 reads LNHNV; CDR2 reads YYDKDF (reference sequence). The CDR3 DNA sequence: TGTGCCACCAGCAGAGCGCGGGAGGGCACAGATACGCAGTATTTT. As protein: CATSRAREGTDTQYF.

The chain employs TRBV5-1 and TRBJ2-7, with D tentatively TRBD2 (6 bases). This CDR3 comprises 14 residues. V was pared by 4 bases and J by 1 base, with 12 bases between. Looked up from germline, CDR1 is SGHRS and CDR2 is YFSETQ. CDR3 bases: TGCGCCAGCAGCCAAAGACTAGAGTCCTACGAGCAGTACTTC. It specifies CASSQRLESYEQYF. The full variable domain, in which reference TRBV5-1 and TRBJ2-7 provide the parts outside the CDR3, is KAGVTQTPRYLIKTRGQQVTLSCSPISGHRSVSWYQQTPGQGLQFLFEYFSETQRNKGNFPGRFSGRQFSNSRSEMNVSTLELGDSALYLCASSQRLESYEQYFGPGTRLTVT.

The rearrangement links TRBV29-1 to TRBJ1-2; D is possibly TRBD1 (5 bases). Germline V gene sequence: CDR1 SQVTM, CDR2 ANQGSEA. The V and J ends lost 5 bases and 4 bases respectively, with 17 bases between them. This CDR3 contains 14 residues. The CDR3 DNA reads TGCAGCGTTAGAATGGGAGGGGTTACCTATGGCTACACCTTC. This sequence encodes CSVRMGGVTYGYTF.